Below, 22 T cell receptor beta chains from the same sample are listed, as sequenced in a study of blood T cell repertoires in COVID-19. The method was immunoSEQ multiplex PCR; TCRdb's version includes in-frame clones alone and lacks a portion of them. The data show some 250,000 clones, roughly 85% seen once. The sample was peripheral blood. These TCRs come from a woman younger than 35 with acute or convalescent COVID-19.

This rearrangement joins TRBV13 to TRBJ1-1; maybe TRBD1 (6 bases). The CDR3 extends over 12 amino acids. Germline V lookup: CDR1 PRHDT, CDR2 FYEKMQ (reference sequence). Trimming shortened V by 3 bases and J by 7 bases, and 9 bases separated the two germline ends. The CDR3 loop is CASSLGTREAFF. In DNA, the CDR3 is TGTGCCAGCAGCTTGGGGACACGTGAAGCTTTCTTT.

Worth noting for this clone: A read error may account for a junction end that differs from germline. CDR3 protein: CSVAGLGREQYF. CDR3 in DNA: TGCAGCGTCGCAGGCCTGGGAAGGGAGCAGTATTTC. The V and J genes are TRBV29-1 and TRBJ2-7; a weak D match, TRBD2 (5 bases). The germline CDR1 and CDR2 sequences are SQVTM and ANQGSEA. This CDR3 region has 12 residues.

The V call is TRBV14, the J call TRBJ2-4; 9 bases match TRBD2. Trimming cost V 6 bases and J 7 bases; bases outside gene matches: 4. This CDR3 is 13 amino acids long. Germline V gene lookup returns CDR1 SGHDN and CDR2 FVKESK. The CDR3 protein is CASRASGTNIQYF. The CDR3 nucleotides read TGTGCCAGCAGGGCTAGCGGGACGAACATTCAGTACTTC.

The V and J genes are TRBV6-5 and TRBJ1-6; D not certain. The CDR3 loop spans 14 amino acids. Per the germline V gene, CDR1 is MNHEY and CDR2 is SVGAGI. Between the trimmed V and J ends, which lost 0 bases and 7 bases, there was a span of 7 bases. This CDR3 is CASSYSGSNSPLHF. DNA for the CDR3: TGTGCCAGCAGTTACTCGGGCAGCAATTCACCCCTCCACTTT.

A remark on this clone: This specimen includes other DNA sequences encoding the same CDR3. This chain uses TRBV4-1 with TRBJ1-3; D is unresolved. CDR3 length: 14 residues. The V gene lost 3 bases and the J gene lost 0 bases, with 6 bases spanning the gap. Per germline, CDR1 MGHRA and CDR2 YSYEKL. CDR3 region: CASSQGHSGNTIYF. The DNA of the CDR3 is TGCGCCAGCAGCCAGGGCCACTCTGGAAACACCATATATTTT.

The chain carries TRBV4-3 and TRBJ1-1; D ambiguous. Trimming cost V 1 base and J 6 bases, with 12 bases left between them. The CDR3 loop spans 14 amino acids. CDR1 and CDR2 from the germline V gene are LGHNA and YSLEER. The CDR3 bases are TGCGCCAGCAGCCAAGCGATCGATCTACCTGAAGCTTTCTTT. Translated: CASSQAIDLPEAFF.

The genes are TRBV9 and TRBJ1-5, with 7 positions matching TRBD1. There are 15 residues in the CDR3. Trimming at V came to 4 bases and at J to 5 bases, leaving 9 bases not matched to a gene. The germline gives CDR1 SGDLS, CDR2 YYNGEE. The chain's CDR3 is CASSSTQGIDQPQHF. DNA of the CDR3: TGTGCCAGCAGCTCGACACAGGGGATCGATCAGCCCCAGCATTTT.

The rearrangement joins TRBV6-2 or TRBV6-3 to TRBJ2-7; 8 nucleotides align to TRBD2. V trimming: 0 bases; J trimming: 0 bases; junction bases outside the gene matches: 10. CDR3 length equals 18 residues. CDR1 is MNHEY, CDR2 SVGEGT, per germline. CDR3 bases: TGTGCCAGCAGTTACTCGAAATCCCTAGCGGGCGGCTCCTACGAGCAGTACTTC. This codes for CASSYSKSLAGGSYEQYF.

The CDR3 coding sequence is TGTGCCAGCAAAACCGGGACAACGAACACCGGGGAGCTGTTTTTT. Translation: CASKTGTTNTGELFF. The genes are TRBV9 and TRBJ2-2; D is possibly TRBD1 (6 bases). Per germline, CDR1 SGDLS and CDR2 YYNGEE. This CDR3 spans 15 amino acids. V was shortened by 6 bases and J by 0 bases, with 12 bases between the two germline ends.

CDR3 nucleotides: TGTGCCACCAGTGATCCCGCCTGGCGGGACGTCCGGGACTACGAGCAGTACTTC. Its protein is CATSDPAWRDVRDYEQYF. The chain is built from TRBV24-1 and TRBJ2-7, with D tentatively TRBD2 (6 bases). Deletions cut 3 bases from V and 3 bases from J, with 23 bases between. This CDR3 region has 18 residues. Germline CDR1 reads KGHDR; CDR2 reads SFDVKD.

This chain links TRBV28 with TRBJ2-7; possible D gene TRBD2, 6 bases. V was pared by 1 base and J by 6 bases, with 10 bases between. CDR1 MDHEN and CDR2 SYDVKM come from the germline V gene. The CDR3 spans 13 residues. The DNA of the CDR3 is TGTGCCAGCAGTTTATCGGTTAGCGGCGAGCAGTACTTC. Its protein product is CASSLSVSGEQYF. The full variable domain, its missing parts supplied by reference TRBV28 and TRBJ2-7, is DVKVTQSSRYLVKRTGEKVFLECVQDMDHENMFWYRQDPGLGLRLIYFSYDVKMKEKGDIPEGYSVSREKKERFSLILESASTNQTSMYLCASSLSVSGEQYFGPGTRLTVT.

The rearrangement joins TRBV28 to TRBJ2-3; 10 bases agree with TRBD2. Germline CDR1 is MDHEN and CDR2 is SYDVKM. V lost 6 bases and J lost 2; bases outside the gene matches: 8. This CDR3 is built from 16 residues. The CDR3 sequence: CASRGIAGGLTDTQYF. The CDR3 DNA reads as TGTGCCAGCAGGGGAATAGCGGGAGGACTCACAGATACGCAGTATTTT. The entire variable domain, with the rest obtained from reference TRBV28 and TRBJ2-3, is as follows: DVKVTQSSRYLVKRTGEKVFLECVQDMDHENMFWYRQDPGLGLRLIYFSYDVKMKEKGDIPEGYSVSREKKERFSLILESASTNQTSMYLCASRGIAGGLTDTQYFGPGTRLTVL.

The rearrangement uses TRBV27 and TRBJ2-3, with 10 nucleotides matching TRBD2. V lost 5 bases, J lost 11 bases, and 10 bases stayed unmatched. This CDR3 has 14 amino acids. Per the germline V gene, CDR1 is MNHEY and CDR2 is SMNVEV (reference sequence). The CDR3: CASSASGRSLEQYF. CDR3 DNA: TGTGCCAGCAGTGCTAGCGGGAGAAGCTTGGAGCAGTATTTT.

CDR3 in amino acids: CASSWAQGDSNQPQHF. The DNA of the CDR3 is TGTGCCAGCAGCTGGGCACAGGGAGATAGCAATCAGCCCCAGCATTTT. This chain uses TRBV5-6 with TRBJ1-5, with D possibly TRBD1 on 6 matching bases. The ends were cut back, 3 bases at V and 0 bases at J, with 13 bases in the middle. The CDR3 totals 16 residues. From germline, CDR1 is SGHDT and CDR2 YYEEEE. Variable domain in full (rest from reference TRBV5-6 and TRBJ1-5): DAGVTQSPTHLIKTRGQQVTLRCSPKSGHDTVSWYQQALGQGPQFIFQYYEEEERQRGNFPDRFSGHQFPNYSSELNVNALLLGDSALYLCASSWAQGDSNQPQHFGDGTRLSIL.

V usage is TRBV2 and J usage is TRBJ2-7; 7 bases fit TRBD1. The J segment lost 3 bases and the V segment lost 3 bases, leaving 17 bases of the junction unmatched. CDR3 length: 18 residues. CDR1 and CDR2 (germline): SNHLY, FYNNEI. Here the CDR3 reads CASSDTGQPVGPLYEQYF. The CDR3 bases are TGTGCCAGCAGTGACACGGGACAGCCGGTTGGTCCCCTCTACGAGCAGTACTTC.

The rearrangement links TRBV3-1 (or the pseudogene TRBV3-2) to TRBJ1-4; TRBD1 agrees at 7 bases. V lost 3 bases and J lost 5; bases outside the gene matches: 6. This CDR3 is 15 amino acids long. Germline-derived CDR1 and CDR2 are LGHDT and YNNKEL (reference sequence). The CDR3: CASSQKQGSNEKLFF. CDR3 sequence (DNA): TGTGCCAGCAGCCAGAAACAGGGGTCGAATGAAAAACTGTTTTTT.

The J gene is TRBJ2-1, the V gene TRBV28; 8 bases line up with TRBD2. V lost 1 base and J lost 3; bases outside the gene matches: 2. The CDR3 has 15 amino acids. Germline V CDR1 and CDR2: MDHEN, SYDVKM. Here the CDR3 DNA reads TGTGCCAGCAGTTTATCGGGACTAGTCTACAATGAGCAGTTCTTC. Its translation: CASSLSGLVYNEQFF.

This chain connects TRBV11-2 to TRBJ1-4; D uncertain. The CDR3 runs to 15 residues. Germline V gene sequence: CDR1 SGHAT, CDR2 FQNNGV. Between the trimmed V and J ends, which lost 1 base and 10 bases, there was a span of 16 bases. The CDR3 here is CASSLVSGFAGKLFF. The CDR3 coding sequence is TGTGCCAGCAGCTTAGTTTCGGGGTTTGCGGGAAAACTGTTTTTT.

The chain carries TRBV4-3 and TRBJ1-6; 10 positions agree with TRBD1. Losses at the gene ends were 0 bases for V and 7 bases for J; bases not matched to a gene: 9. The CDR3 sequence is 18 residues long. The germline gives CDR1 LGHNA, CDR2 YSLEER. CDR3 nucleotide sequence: TGCGCCAGCAGCCAAGATATAGCGGGACAGGGGATGAATTCACCCCTCCACTTT. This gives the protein CASSQDIAGQGMNSPLHF.

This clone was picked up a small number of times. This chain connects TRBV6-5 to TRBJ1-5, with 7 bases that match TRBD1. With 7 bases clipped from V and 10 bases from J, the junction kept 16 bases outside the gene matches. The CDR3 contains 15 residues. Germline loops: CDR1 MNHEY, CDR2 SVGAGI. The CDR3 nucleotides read TGTGCCAGCACTCATGGCGGGACAGTGGCTCAACCCCAGCATTTT. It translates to CASTHGGTVAQPQHF.

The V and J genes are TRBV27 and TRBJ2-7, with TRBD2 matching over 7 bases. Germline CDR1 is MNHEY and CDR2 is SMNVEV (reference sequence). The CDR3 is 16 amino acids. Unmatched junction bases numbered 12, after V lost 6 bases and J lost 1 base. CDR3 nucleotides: TGTGCCAGCAGGGGGATTTTAGCGGGCGGGTCCTACGAGCAGTACTTC. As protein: CASRGILAGGSYEQYF.

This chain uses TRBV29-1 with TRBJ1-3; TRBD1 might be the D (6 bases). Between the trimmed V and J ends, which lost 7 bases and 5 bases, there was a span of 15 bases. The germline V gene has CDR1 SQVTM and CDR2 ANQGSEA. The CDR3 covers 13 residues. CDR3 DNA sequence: TGCAGCGCCATGGGGGGGGGCCGAAACACCATATATTTT. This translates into CSAMGGGRNTIYF.